This TCR beta chain originates from a study of a mutant IDH1 vaccine in newly diagnosed glioma. Overall study context: Onset of vaccination occurred 4-6 weeks following radiotherapy alone, or with temozolomide cycles. Earlier care involved radiotherapy, temozolomide, or both, and the majority received both.

Time point denoted: week 47, end of study. The content of each vaccine dose was 300 ug of mutant IDH1 20-mer peptide, and topical imiquimod accompanied it. The table came from immunoSEQ multiplex PCR; TCRdb's copy has only in-frame clones and leaves some out. This table has approximately 84,000 clones, over 75% appearing once. The CDR3 runs to 14 residues. V was trimmed by 7 bases and J by 0 bases, leaving 10 bases between them. Per the germline V gene, CDR1 is LNHDA and CDR2 is SQIVND (reference sequence). On this clone itself: Its antigen is still unknown.

The receptor was derived from a man aged 40-55 years with glioma. The specimen comprised PBMCs, sampled from a glioma patient whose treatment included an IDH1 peptide vaccine. V and J are TRBV19 and TRBJ2-1, with D hard to call. The CDR3 is CASKVVSSYNEQFF. In DNA, the CDR3 is TGTGCCAGTAAAGTGGTTAGCTCCTACAATGAGCAGTTCTTC.